Described below is a single TCR beta chain sequence and its context. Its antigen is not identified. Repertoires were generated with immunoSEQ multiplex PCR, while TCRdb's copy carries only in-frame clones and drops some. In the table there are about 11,000 clones, 90% to 95% of which are singletons. The source of the sample is a study of T cells in localized non-small cell lung cancer. Germline V gene sequence: CDR1 SGHKS, CDR2 YYEKEE (reference sequence). The CDR3 contains 15 residues. Trimming took 1 base from V and 4 from J, leaving 11 bases between them. Findings and caveats of the study: There were a median roughly 61 of the top 100 tumor clones appearing in adjacent lung. Longer overall survival was associated with a higher density of T cells in the blood. The highest T cell clonality was in uninvolved adjacent lung, above tumor. Because only a single region of the tumor was sequenced, heterogeneity remains possible.

The clonotype comes from a male donor at least 60 years old with stage III lung adenocarcinoma. The V and J genes are TRBV5-5 and TRBJ2-2; D gene ambiguous. The material sequenced was peripheral blood, taken before any cancer treatment. CDR3 nucleotides: TGTGCCAGCAGCTTGATCCGCATGGGCACCGGGGAGCTGTTTTTT. The encoded protein is CASSLIRMGTGELFF.